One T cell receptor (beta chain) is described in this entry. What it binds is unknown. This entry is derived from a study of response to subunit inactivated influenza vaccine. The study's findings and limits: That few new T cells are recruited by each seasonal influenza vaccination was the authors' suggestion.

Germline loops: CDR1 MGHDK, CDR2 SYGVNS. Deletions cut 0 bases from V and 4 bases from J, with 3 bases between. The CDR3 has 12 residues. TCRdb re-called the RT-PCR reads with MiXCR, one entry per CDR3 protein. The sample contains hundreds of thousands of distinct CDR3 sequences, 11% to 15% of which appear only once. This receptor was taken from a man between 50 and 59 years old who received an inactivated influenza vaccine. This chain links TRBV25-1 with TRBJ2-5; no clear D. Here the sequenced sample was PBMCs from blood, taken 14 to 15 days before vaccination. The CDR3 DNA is TGTGCCAGCAGTGAATATCTAGAGACCCAGTACTTC. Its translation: CASSEYLETQYF.